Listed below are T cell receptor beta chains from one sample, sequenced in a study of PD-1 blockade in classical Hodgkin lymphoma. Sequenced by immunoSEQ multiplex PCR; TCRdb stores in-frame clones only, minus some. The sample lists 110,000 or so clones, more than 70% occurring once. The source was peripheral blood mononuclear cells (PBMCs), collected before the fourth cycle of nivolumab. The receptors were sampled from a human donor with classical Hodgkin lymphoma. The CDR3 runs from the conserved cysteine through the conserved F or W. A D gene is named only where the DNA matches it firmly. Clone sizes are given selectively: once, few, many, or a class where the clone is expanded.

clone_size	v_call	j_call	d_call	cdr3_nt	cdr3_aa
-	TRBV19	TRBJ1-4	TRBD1	TGTGCCAGTTCACCTACCGGGACAGGTAAACTGTTTTTT	CASSPTGTGKLFF
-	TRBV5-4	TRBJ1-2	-	TGTGCCAGCACCGCCGTTGGCGGGTCGTCCTATGGCTACACCTTC	CASTAVGGSSYGYTF
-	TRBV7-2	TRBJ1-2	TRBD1	TGTGCCAGCAGCTTAGAGGGGGCGCTTCCAAGTGGCTACACCTTC	CASSLEGALPSGYTF
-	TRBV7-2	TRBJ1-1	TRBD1	TGTGCCAGCAGCCCGTGGACAGGCACTGAAGCTTTCTTT	CASSPWTGTEAFF
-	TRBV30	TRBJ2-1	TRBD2	TGTGCATATACTAGCGGGAACTACAATGAGCAGTTCTTC	CAYTSGNYNEQFF
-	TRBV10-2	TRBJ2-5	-	TGCGCCAGCACCGTCTCAAACAGGGAAGAGACCCAGTACTTC	CASTVSNREETQYF
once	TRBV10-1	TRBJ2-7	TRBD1	TGCGCCAGCAGTGCCGGACAGGGTTTAAGTGAGCAGTACTTC	CASSAGQGLSEQYF
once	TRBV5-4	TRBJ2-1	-	TGTGCCAGCAGCTTGGGGGTAGCCCGGGATGAGCAGTTCTTC	CASSLGVARDEQFF
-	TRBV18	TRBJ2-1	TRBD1	TGTGCCAGCTCACCACCCTCGACAGGGTACAATGAGCAGTTCTTC	CASSPPSTGYNEQFF
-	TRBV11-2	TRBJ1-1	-	TGTGCCAGCAGCTTTTCGGGGATGGCTTTCTTT	CASSFSGMAFF
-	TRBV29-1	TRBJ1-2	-	TGCAGCGTTTTCAGGATTGCTTATGGCTACACCTTC	CSVFRIAYGYTF
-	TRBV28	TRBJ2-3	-	TGTGCCAGCAGTTTTGGCGAGGGAATTTTAGATACGCAGTATTTT	CASSFGEGILDTQYF